The 2 T cell receptor beta chains given below trace back to one sample, sequenced in a study of blood T cells in healthy people across ages. With a J-beta primer mix and a sample-barcoded 5' primer, a second PCR ran about 7 to 12 cycles. Using its own MiXCR run on the 5' RACE reads, TCRdb lists one record per CDR3 protein. The sample has around 1,600,000 distinct CDR3 sequences, roughly 43% seen once. Sequencing used blood. These receptors all come from a woman between 18 and 29 years old in good health.

The CDR3 sequence: CASTLGWGNTEAFF. The CDR3 bases are TGTGCCAGCACCCTGGGGTGGGGGAACACTGAAGCTTTCTTT. V gene TRBV6-2 or TRBV6-3 combines with J gene TRBJ1-1; unclear D gene. The CDR3 has 14 residues. V was pared by 7 bases and J by 1 base, with 13 bases between. Germline values: CDR1 MNHEY, CDR2 SVGEGT.

The CDR3 DNA is TGTGCCAGCAGTGCGTCGGGACTAGCAATGCAGTATTTT. Protein product: CASSASGLAMQYF. V is TRBV6-1 and J is TRBJ2-3; 9 bases align to TRBD2. V shed 4 bases, J shed 11 bases, and the junction held 7 bases outside the gene matches. Germline CDR1 and CDR2: MNHNS and SASEGT. The CDR3 loop spans 13 amino acids.